This T cell receptor beta chain derives from a study of OX40 agonist ivuxolimab in advanced cancers. Across the study: Checkpoint inhibitors had been given previously to approximately 40% of patients.

CDR1 and CDR2 from the germline V gene are SEHNR and FQNEAQ (reference sequence). V lost 3 bases, J lost 3 bases, and 8 bases lay in between. This CDR3 contains 14 residues. Samples were taken at baseline and on day 1 of cycles 4 and 7. With regard to this clone: Its antigen is currently unknown.

Study findings and constraints: The antigens recognized by the expanded peripheral T cells, that is their antigen specificity, were not determined.

Profiling relied on immunoSEQ multiplex PCR, and the TCRdb table lists in-frame clones only, not all of them. The data hold about 79,000 clones, with roughly 88% observed a single time. The chain recombines TRBV7-9 with TRBJ2-2, with D unresolved. The sequence was obtained from an adult with an advanced solid tumor such as melanoma, head and neck, liver or kidney cancer. The sample consisted of CD4+ or CD8+ T cells sorted from blood, taken in a trial of the OX40 agonist ivuxolimab. CDR3 protein: CASSLSDDTGELFF. CDR3 DNA: TGTGCCAGCAGCTTGTCAGACGACACCGGGGAGCTGTTTTTT.